This paragraph covers one T cell receptor beta chain sequence. Its antigen is still unknown. This specimen includes other DNA sequences encoding the same CDR3. This specimen comes from a study of shared clonotypes between healthy human individuals. The CDR3 spans 14 residues. Germline assignment: CDR1 ENHRY and CDR2 SYGVKD. Trimming left V 4 bases short and J 0 bases short, with 6 bases between. Healthy HIV-negative adults with no recent acute infections or vaccinations were recruited as donors. Deep-level assay runs were performed. Only in-frame clones appear in the TCRdb table, and some are missing; sequencing was by immunoSEQ multiplex PCR. The sample lists 1,500,000 or so clones; approximately 98.5% were seen once. Notes on the study in general: Generation probabilities were higher for clonotypes shared across all four sorted-subset donors than for unshared ones.

The chain couples TRBV10-3 to TRBJ2-2; possible D gene TRBD2, 6 bases. The sample consisted of naive CD4+ T cells sorted from blood. Subset: CD45RA+ positively selected. This TCR was recovered from a man between 25 and 39 years old in good health. As DNA, the CDR3 is TGTGCCATCAGTGGACTAGCGAACACCGGGGAGCTGTTTTTT. This encodes CAISGLANTGELFF.